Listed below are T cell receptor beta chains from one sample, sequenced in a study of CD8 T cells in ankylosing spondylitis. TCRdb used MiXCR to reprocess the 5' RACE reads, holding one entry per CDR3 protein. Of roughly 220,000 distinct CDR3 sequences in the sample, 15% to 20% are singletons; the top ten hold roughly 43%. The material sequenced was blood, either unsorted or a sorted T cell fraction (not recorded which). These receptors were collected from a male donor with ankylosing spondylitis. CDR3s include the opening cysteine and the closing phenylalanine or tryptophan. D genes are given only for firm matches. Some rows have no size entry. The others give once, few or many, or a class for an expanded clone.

cdr3_nt: TGCGCCAGCAGCGTAAGCGGGGGGTCCACCGGGGAGCTGTTTTTT
cdr3_aa: CASSVSGGSTGELFF
cdr3_length: 15
v_call: TRBV5-1
j_call: TRBJ2-2
d_call: TRBD2
clone_size: many

cdr3_nt: TGTGCCAGCAGTCCGACGCCCGGGTATTCACCCCTCCACTTT
cdr3_aa: CASSPTPGYSPLHF
cdr3_length: 14
v_call: TRBV6-1
j_call: TRBJ1-6
d_call: .
clone_size: .

cdr3_nt: TGTGCTAGTGGTTTGTCAGGGGGGTTCGACGAGCAGTACTTC
cdr3_aa: CASGLSGGFDEQYF
cdr3_length: 14
v_call: TRBV12-5
j_call: TRBJ2-7
d_call: .
clone_size: .

cdr3_nt: TGTGCCAGCAACACCGGACTAGCGGGAGGATCGGCCGGGGAGCTGTTTTTT
cdr3_aa: CASNTGLAGGSAGELFF
cdr3_length: 17
v_call: TRBV12-3/TRBV12-4
j_call: TRBJ2-2
d_call: TRBD2
clone_size: few

cdr3_nt: TGTGCCAGCAGCTTGAGGCTAGCGGGGGAGGAGACCCAGTACTTC
cdr3_aa: CASSLRLAGEETQYF
cdr3_length: 15
v_call: TRBV5-4
j_call: TRBJ2-5
d_call: TRBD2
clone_size: few

cdr3_nt: TGCAGTGCTAGAGGAGCAGGTGACCAGTACTTC
cdr3_aa: CSARGAGDQYF
cdr3_length: 11
v_call: TRBV20-1
j_call: TRBJ2-5
d_call: .
clone_size: many

cdr3_nt: TGTGCCAGCAGTTTACTAGCGGGAGATGTCACCGGGGAGCTGTTTTTT
cdr3_aa: CASSLLAGDVTGELFF
cdr3_length: 16
v_call: TRBV27
j_call: TRBJ2-2
d_call: TRBD2
clone_size: .

cdr3_nt: TGTGCCAGCAGTTACTCGAATCTGGGAACTGAAGCTTTCTTT
cdr3_aa: CASSYSNLGTEAFF
cdr3_length: 14
v_call: TRBV6-5
j_call: TRBJ1-1
d_call: .
clone_size: many

cdr3_nt: TGTGCCAGCAGTTTATTGCGGGTTATTAGCACAGATACGCAGTATTTT
cdr3_aa: CASSLLRVISTDTQYF
cdr3_length: 16
v_call: TRBV28
j_call: TRBJ2-3
d_call: .
clone_size: few

cdr3_nt: TGCGCCAGCAGCCGGATCGCGACGGAGAAAAACATTCAGTACTTC
cdr3_aa: CASSRIATEKNIQYF
cdr3_length: 15
v_call: TRBV4-1
j_call: TRBJ2-4
d_call: .
clone_size: many

cdr3_nt: TGTGCCAGCGGGGGGGGATCCTACGATCAGTACTTC
cdr3_aa: CASGGGSYDQYF
cdr3_length: 12
v_call: TRBV25-1
j_call: TRBJ2-7
d_call: TRBD2
clone_size: .

cdr3_nt: TGTGCCAGCAGTTCGGGACTAGTGGGCACAGATACGCAGTATTTT
cdr3_aa: CASSSGLVGTDTQYF
cdr3_length: 15
v_call: TRBV27
j_call: TRBJ2-3
d_call: TRBD2
clone_size: .

cdr3_nt: TGTGCCAGCAGCCGACTGGCGGGGCCCTCCTACGAGCAGTACTTC
cdr3_aa: CASSRLAGPSYEQYF
cdr3_length: 15
v_call: TRBV3-1
j_call: TRBJ2-7
d_call: .
clone_size: few

cdr3_nt: TGCGCCAGCAGCCTACTCTTAGCAGGGGACAAGAATGAAAAACTGTTTTTT
cdr3_aa: CASSLLLAGDKNEKLFF
cdr3_length: 17
v_call: TRBV4-1
j_call: TRBJ1-4
d_call: .
clone_size: .

cdr3_nt: TGTGCCAGCAGCCCGAGCGGGAGCTCCTACAATGAGCAGTTCTTC
cdr3_aa: CASSPSGSSYNEQFF
cdr3_length: 15
v_call: TRBV7-9
j_call: TRBJ2-1
d_call: TRBD2
clone_size: many

cdr3_nt: TGTGCCAGCAGTCCCGGGACAGGGGGCTTCGAGCAGTACTTC
cdr3_aa: CASSPGTGGFEQYF
cdr3_length: 14
v_call: TRBV12-3/TRBV12-4
j_call: TRBJ2-7
d_call: TRBD1
clone_size: few

cdr3_nt: TGTGCCAGCAGCCCAATCGCGGGATCCTACGAGCAGTACTTC
cdr3_aa: CASSPIAGSYEQYF
cdr3_length: 14
v_call: TRBV27
j_call: TRBJ2-7
d_call: .
clone_size: few

cdr3_nt: TGCGCCAGCAGCCAAGACCGGGACGAGGACGAGCAGTACTTC
cdr3_aa: CASSQDRDEDEQYF
cdr3_length: 14
v_call: TRBV4-1
j_call: TRBJ2-7
d_call: .
clone_size: .

cdr3_nt: TGTGCCTGGAGTGCGACTGAACACACCTTC
cdr3_aa: CAWSATEHTF
cdr3_length: 10
v_call: TRBV30
j_call: TRBJ1-2
d_call: .
clone_size: .

cdr3_nt: TGCAGCGTATCAGGGGGACCCAACTATGGCTACACCTTC
cdr3_aa: CSVSGGPNYGYTF
cdr3_length: 13
v_call: TRBV29-1
j_call: TRBJ1-2
d_call: TRBD1
clone_size: .

cdr3_nt: TGTGCCAGCAGCAGGGTCGGGACCTACAATGAGCAGTTCTTC
cdr3_aa: CASSRVGTYNEQFF
cdr3_length: 14
v_call: TRBV14
j_call: TRBJ2-1
d_call: .
clone_size: .

cdr3_nt: TGTGCCACCAGCAGTCGGAGTAGCCCAACCTACGAGCAGTACTTC
cdr3_aa: CATSSRSSPTYEQYF
cdr3_length: 15
v_call: TRBV15
j_call: TRBJ2-7
d_call: .
clone_size: .

cdr3_nt: TGCGCCAGCAGCTTGGAACACGGAGGAAACACCATATATTTT
cdr3_aa: CASSLEHGGNTIYF
cdr3_length: 14
v_call: TRBV5-1
j_call: TRBJ1-3
d_call: .
clone_size: many

cdr3_nt: TGCGCCAGCAGCCAAGAGAACAGGGGGGGGGATACGCAGTATTTT
cdr3_aa: CASSQENRGGDTQYF
cdr3_length: 15
v_call: TRBV4-1
j_call: TRBJ2-3
d_call: .
clone_size: few

cdr3_nt: TGTGCCACCCGGGGGGCGTACAATGAGCAGTTCTTC
cdr3_aa: CATRGAYNEQFF
cdr3_length: 12
v_call: TRBV2
j_call: TRBJ2-1
d_call: .
clone_size: few

cdr3_nt: TGTGCCAGCAGTTTAGAGCACGAGTACAATGAGCAGTTCTTC
cdr3_aa: CASSLEHEYNEQFF
cdr3_length: 14
v_call: TRBV27
j_call: TRBJ2-1
d_call: .
clone_size: .

cdr3_nt: TGTGCCAGCAGCTTACTAGCGGGGGCTCGTGAGCAGTTCTTC
cdr3_aa: CASSLLAGAREQFF
cdr3_length: 14
v_call: TRBV7-3
j_call: TRBJ2-1
d_call: TRBD2
clone_size: few

cdr3_nt: TGTGCCAGCAGCAACCTAGCGGGAGAAGATACGCAGTATTTT
cdr3_aa: CASSNLAGEDTQYF
cdr3_length: 14
v_call: TRBV7-3
j_call: TRBJ2-3
d_call: TRBD2
clone_size: .

cdr3_nt: TGTGCCAGTGGGACTAGCGGAGCCTACGAGCAGTACTTC
cdr3_aa: CASGTSGAYEQYF
cdr3_length: 13
v_call: TRBV27
j_call: TRBJ2-7
d_call: TRBD2
clone_size: few

cdr3_nt: TGTGCCAGCAGTCCTCGCCCGGATAGCTCCTACGAGCAGTACTTC
cdr3_aa: CASSPRPDSSYEQYF
cdr3_length: 15
v_call: TRBV6-1
j_call: TRBJ2-7
d_call: .
clone_size: .

cdr3_nt: TGCAGTGCTACTAGCGGGGGGGCTTACAATGAGCAGTTCTTC
cdr3_aa: CSATSGGAYNEQFF
cdr3_length: 14
v_call: TRBV20-1
j_call: TRBJ2-1
d_call: TRBD2
clone_size: .

cdr3_nt: TGTGCCAGCAGTTCCCTCGACGGGAGCTCCTATAATTCACCCCTCCACTTT
cdr3_aa: CASSSLDGSSYNSPLHF
cdr3_length: 17
v_call: TRBV25-1
j_call: TRBJ1-6
d_call: .
clone_size: .

cdr3_nt: TGTGCCAGCATCCAATCAGCCGCCGGGGGGCGGTCACCCGGGCAGTTCTTC
cdr3_aa: CASIQSAAGGRSPGQFF
cdr3_length: 17
v_call: TRBV27
j_call: TRBJ2-1
d_call: .
clone_size: .

cdr3_nt: TGCAGCGTTGAGGATCAGACAGGTCTTACCTACGAGCAGTACTTC
cdr3_aa: CSVEDQTGLTYEQYF
cdr3_length: 15
v_call: TRBV29-1
j_call: TRBJ2-7
d_call: .
clone_size: many

cdr3_nt: TGTGCCAGCAGTGGGACAGGGCGTGAGACCCAGTACTTC
cdr3_aa: CASSGTGRETQYF
cdr3_length: 13
v_call: TRBV12-3/TRBV12-4
j_call: TRBJ2-5
d_call: TRBD1
clone_size: few

cdr3_nt: TGTGCCACCAGCAGAGACCGGACAGTGAACACTGAAGCTTTCTTT
cdr3_aa: CATSRDRTVNTEAFF
cdr3_length: 15
v_call: TRBV15
j_call: TRBJ1-1
d_call: .
clone_size: many

cdr3_nt: TGCGCCAGCAGCCAAGATCTCTCCTACAATGAGCAGTTCTTC
cdr3_aa: CASSQDLSYNEQFF
cdr3_length: 14
v_call: TRBV4-3
j_call: TRBJ2-1
d_call: .
clone_size: .

cdr3_nt: TGTGCCAGCAGCTCCGGGGGGATCACTGAAGCTTTCTTT
cdr3_aa: CASSSGGITEAFF
cdr3_length: 13
v_call: TRBV7-9
j_call: TRBJ1-1
d_call: .
clone_size: .

cdr3_nt: TGTGCCAGCAGTCACAACATAGGAGCAGCCTCAGACAATGAGCAGTTCTTC
cdr3_aa: CASSHNIGAASDNEQFF
cdr3_length: 17
v_call: TRBV12-3/TRBV12-4
j_call: TRBJ2-1
d_call: .
clone_size: .

cdr3_nt: TGTGCCAGCAGTTACTCGGGTTCGGGGAGAGAGCAGTACTTC
cdr3_aa: CASSYSGSGREQYF
cdr3_length: 14
v_call: TRBV6-2/TRBV6-3
j_call: TRBJ2-7
d_call: .
clone_size: .

cdr3_nt: TGCGCCAGCAGCCGACCCAGGACAGGGGCCTCAAATGAGCAGTTCTTC
cdr3_aa: CASSRPRTGASNEQFF
cdr3_length: 16
v_call: TRBV4-1
j_call: TRBJ2-1
d_call: TRBD1
clone_size: .

cdr3_nt: TGTGCCATCAGTGAGCGACTAGCGGGGGAAAGCACAGATACGCAGTATTTT
cdr3_aa: CAISERLAGESTDTQYF
cdr3_length: 17
v_call: TRBV10-3
j_call: TRBJ2-3
d_call: TRBD2
clone_size: .

cdr3_nt: TGTGCCAGCAGCGGACTAGTTCTAGGGAATACGCAGTATTTT
cdr3_aa: CASSGLVLGNTQYF
cdr3_length: 14
v_call: TRBV9
j_call: TRBJ2-3
d_call: .
clone_size: few

cdr3_nt: TGTGCCAGCAGCCAATCCGGGACTAGCGGCTACGAGCAGTACTTC
cdr3_aa: CASSQSGTSGYEQYF
cdr3_length: 15
v_call: TRBV7-2
j_call: TRBJ2-7
d_call: TRBD2
clone_size: once

cdr3_nt: TGTGCCAGCAGCCCCCAATGGGACGACTCCTACGAGCAGTACTTC
cdr3_aa: CASSPQWDDSYEQYF
cdr3_length: 15
v_call: TRBV9
j_call: TRBJ2-7
d_call: .
clone_size: few

cdr3_nt: TGCAGCGTTGAAGGAGGACAGGGGAGCTCCTACGAGCAGTACTTC
cdr3_aa: CSVEGGQGSSYEQYF
cdr3_length: 15
v_call: TRBV29-1
j_call: TRBJ2-7
d_call: TRBD1
clone_size: many

cdr3_nt: TGTGCCAGCAGTTACGGGCGGGAGGGCCCCTTAGATACGCAGTATTTT
cdr3_aa: CASSYGREGPLDTQYF
cdr3_length: 16
v_call: TRBV6-5
j_call: TRBJ2-3
d_call: TRBD2
clone_size: few

cdr3_nt: TGCGCCAGCAGCTTGGACATCTCGACTGAAGCTTTCTTT
cdr3_aa: CASSLDISTEAFF
cdr3_length: 13
v_call: TRBV4-1
j_call: TRBJ1-1
d_call: .
clone_size: once

cdr3_nt: TGTGCCAGCAGTTTAGAGAATGGGGGTCACGAGCAGTACTTC
cdr3_aa: CASSLENGGHEQYF
cdr3_length: 14
v_call: TRBV12-3/TRBV12-4
j_call: TRBJ2-7
d_call: .
clone_size: few

cdr3_nt: TGTGCCACCGCCGAAGACAACCAAGAGACCCAGTACTTC
cdr3_aa: CATAEDNQETQYF
cdr3_length: 13
v_call: TRBV24-1
j_call: TRBJ2-5
d_call: .
clone_size: many

cdr3_nt: TGTGCCTGGAGTGGCTTTGGGACTAGCGGGAGTATATCGGCTGGTACAGATACGCAGTATTTT
cdr3_aa: CAWSGFGTSGSISAGTDTQYF
cdr3_length: 21
v_call: TRBV30
j_call: TRBJ2-3
d_call: TRBD2
clone_size: .

cdr3_nt: TGTGCCATCAGTGGAGGGGAGACTGAAGCTTTCTTT
cdr3_aa: CAISGGETEAFF
cdr3_length: 12
v_call: TRBV10-3
j_call: TRBJ1-1
d_call: .
clone_size: few

cdr3_nt: TGTGCCAGTAGTCCCCGTGGGCTGATGAGGACTGAAGCTTTCTTT
cdr3_aa: CASSPRGLMRTEAFF
cdr3_length: 15
v_call: TRBV19
j_call: TRBJ1-1
d_call: .
clone_size: few

cdr3_nt: TGTGCCATCGCAGGGAGCAATGAGCAGTTCTTC
cdr3_aa: CAIAGSNEQFF
cdr3_length: 11
v_call: TRBV28
j_call: TRBJ2-1
d_call: .
clone_size: few

cdr3_nt: TGCGCCAGCAGCCAAGGAAAAAGGCTAGGGCAAACAGATGAGCAGTTCTTC
cdr3_aa: CASSQGKRLGQTDEQFF
cdr3_length: 17
v_call: TRBV4-3
j_call: TRBJ2-1
d_call: .
clone_size: .

cdr3_nt: TGTGCCAGCAGTTGGACTAGCGGGTCTTACAATGAGCAGTTCTTC
cdr3_aa: CASSWTSGSYNEQFF
cdr3_length: 15
v_call: TRBV12-3/TRBV12-4
j_call: TRBJ2-1
d_call: TRBD2
clone_size: .

cdr3_nt: TGTGCCAGCAGTGACTCGGAGGCTATGGATACGCAGTATTTT
cdr3_aa: CASSDSEAMDTQYF
cdr3_length: 14
v_call: TRBV6-4
j_call: TRBJ2-3
d_call: .
clone_size: few

cdr3_nt: TGCGCCAGCAGCTTGGATTTAGCCAGTGAGCAGTTCTTC
cdr3_aa: CASSLDLASEQFF
cdr3_length: 13
v_call: TRBV5-1
j_call: TRBJ2-1
d_call: .
clone_size: many

cdr3_nt: TGTGCCATCAGTCTGATGAACACTGAAGCTTTCTTT
cdr3_aa: CAISLMNTEAFF
cdr3_length: 12
v_call: TRBV10-3
j_call: TRBJ1-1
d_call: .
clone_size: few

cdr3_nt: TGTGCCAGCAGTCTTACCGACAGGGAAGCCGGGGAGCTGTTTTTT
cdr3_aa: CASSLTDREAGELFF
cdr3_length: 15
v_call: TRBV11-2
j_call: TRBJ2-2
d_call: TRBD1
clone_size: few